This TCR beta chain stems from a study of T cell repertoires in cytomegalovirus infection. Overall study context: Both a matching HLA type and CMV infection were indicated by public TCR beta signatures.

MiXCR, applied by TCRdb to the reads, yields one record per CDR3 protein. Of just under 300,000 distinct CDR3 sequences listed, approximately 8.9% are singletons. Germline V gene lookup returns CDR1 DFQATT and CDR2 SNEGSKA (reference sequence). The J segment lost 5 bases and the V segment lost 1 base, leaving 4 bases of the junction unmatched. The CDR3 covers 16 residues. Material for sequencing was PBMCs. The V call is TRBV20-1, the J call TRBJ2-1; 14 positions agree with TRBD2. The sequence was collected from a human donor in good health (CMV status not recorded). Some clones in this sample may be carry-over from other donors' samples. CDR3 amino acids: CSARGWTSGGNNEQFF. CDR3 bases: TGCAGTGCTAGAGGCTGGACTAGCGGGGGGAACAATGAGCAGTTCTTC.